These 10 T cell receptor beta chains share one sample of origin, sequenced in a study of cytomegalovirus exposure and HLA in healthy donors (dated by TCRdb to the late 2010s). Libraries were constructed by the immunoSEQ multiplex PCR assay. For the multiplex PCR, a mixture combining 60 forward primers for TCR Vbeta segments and 13 reverse primers for TCR Jbeta segments was used. TCRdb took this table from immuneACCESS and kept in-frame rearrangements with V and J called. Such tables lack part of the clones; where checked against another copy, unresolved V genes explain under half of the gap, and the rest is unexplained. In all, the sample holds more than 100,000 clones, and about 80% of those were seen once. The top ten clonotypes cover 1% of the sample. Input material: PBMCs. The receptors originated from a man in his forties or fifties in good health and CMV-seronegative.

This clone turned up a few times. The rearrangement joins TRBV11-2 to TRBJ2-2; possibly TRBD2 for D (6 bases). Germline V gene sequence: CDR1 SGHAT, CDR2 FQNNGV. This CDR3 has 15 amino acids. Between the trimmed V and J ends, which lost 4 bases and 7 bases, there was a span of 16 bases. The CDR3, as DNA: TGTGCCAGCAGCTGGGGACTCCCCATTCTCGGGGAGCTGTTTTTT. It translates to CASSWGLPILGELFF.

The V call is TRBV7-2, the J call TRBJ1-1; 12 nucleotides line up with TRBD1. Trimming at V came to 4 bases and at J to 2 bases, leaving 5 bases not matched to a gene. Germline values: CDR1 SGHTA, CDR2 FQGNSA. The length of the CDR3 is 16 residues. CDR3 residues: CASSWGQGALNTEAFF. The CDR3 nucleotides are TGTGCCAGCAGCTGGGGACAGGGGGCCCTAAACACTGAAGCTTTCTTT.

V usage is TRBV27 and J usage is TRBJ2-3; 10 bases agree with TRBD2. Trimming took 6 bases from V and 1 from J; bases not matched to a gene: 7. The CDR3 runs to 16 residues. The germline CDR1 and CDR2 sequences are MNHEY and SMNVEV (reference sequence). CDR3 nucleotide sequence: TGTGCCAGCAGCCCCCGTGGGACTAGCGGCACAGATACGCAGTATTTT. Translated, it gives CASSPRGTSGTDTQYF.

There are a few counts of this clone. The chain is built from TRBV5-1 and TRBJ2-5, with D maybe TRBD1 (6 bases). CDR1 is SGHRS and CDR2 is YFSETQ in the germline V gene. The CDR3 runs 15 residues. Trimming left V 4 bases short and J 5 bases short, with 18 bases between. CDR3 in amino acids: CASSPVEGVGETQYF. The CDR3 nucleotides read TGCGCCAGCAGCCCGGTCGAGGGGGTCGGGGAGACCCAGTACTTC.

This clone was detected only once. The chain combines TRBV2 with TRBJ2-3; 11 nucleotides match TRBD2. Losses at the gene ends were 8 bases for V and 0 bases for J; bases not matched to a gene: 4. This CDR3 is 15 amino acids long. Per the germline V gene, CDR1 is SNHLY and CDR2 is FYNNEI. CDR3 bases: TGTGCCAGCGGTACTAGCGGGGGTAGCACAGATACGCAGTATTTT. Residues: CASGTSGGSTDTQYF.

The sample holds one count of this clone. The rearrangement links TRBV11-2 to TRBJ1-4; D is possibly TRBD1 (5 bases). The CDR3 runs 14 residues. V lost 3 bases and J 8 bases, leaving 13 bases between the germline ends. Germline V gives CDR1 SGHAT, CDR2 FQNNGV. The CDR3 sequence: CASSFAGGEEKLFF. CDR3 bases: TGTGCCAGCAGCTTCGCCGGGGGAGAGGAAAAACTGTTTTTT.

This chain links TRBV7-2 with TRBJ2-1; 10 nucleotides line up with TRBD1. With 2 bases clipped from V and 6 bases from J, the junction kept 7 bases outside the gene matches. Germline loops: CDR1 SGHTA, CDR2 FQGNSA. The CDR3 consists of 16 residues. The CDR3 loop is CASSLRAGTGVNEQFF. CDR3 sequence (DNA): TGTGCCAGCAGCTTACGGGCCGGGACAGGGGTCAATGAGCAGTTCTTC.

The gene calls are TRBV10-2 and TRBJ2-1, with 12 positions matching TRBD2. The CDR3 is made up of 14 amino acids. Germline loops: CDR1 WSHSY, CDR2 SAAADI. V shed 4 bases, J shed 15 bases, and the junction held 10 bases outside the gene matches. The CDR3 here is CASSAGLAGSARFF. The DNA of the CDR3 is TGCGCCAGCAGTGCGGGACTAGCGGGTAGTGCGCGGTTCTTC.

The chain is built from TRBV30 and TRBJ1-6; D gene unclear. The CDR3 contains 13 residues. The V and J ends lost 2 bases and 7 bases respectively, with 9 bases between them. Looked up from germline, CDR1 is GTSNPN and CDR2 is SVGIG (reference sequence). CDR3 amino acids: CAWSQFTNSPLHF. As DNA, the CDR3 is TGTGCCTGGAGTCAGTTCACCAATTCACCCCTCCACTTT.

This clone was seen a handful of times. This chain joins TRBV5-8 and TRBJ2-5; D call uncertain. Germline CDR1 SGHTS, CDR2 YDEGEE. With 0 bases removed from V and 2 bases from J, the gap between germline ends came to 8 bases. This CDR3 has 14 residues. CDR3 nucleotide sequence: TGTGCCAGCAGCTTGGGACTTGCTCAAGAGACCCAGTACTTC. Encoded protein: CASSLGLAQETQYF.